A selection of T cell receptor beta chains follows, all from one sample in a study of beta chain features in type 1 diabetes. Using immunoSEQ multiplex PCR, the repertoire was profiled, and TCRdb retains in-frame clones only, with some absent. The table records about 400,000 clones, over 9.5% of them present only once. The specimen sequenced was naive CD4+ T cells from blood. Receptors originate from a young woman with type 1 diabetes. The CDR3 runs from the conserved cysteine through the conserved F or W. Fields, in order: D gene, J gene, CDR3 length, clone size, V gene, CDR3 protein, CDR3 DNA. A D gene is named only where the DNA matches it firmly. Clone size is not always given. Where it is, it says once, few, many or a class for expanded clones.

>-|TRBJ2-5|12|-|TRBV11-1
CASSLARETQYF
TGTGCCAGCAGCTTAGCGCGAGAGACCCAGTACTTC
>-|TRBJ2-5|11|few|TRBV18
CASSTQETQYF
TGTGCCAGCTCAACACAAGAGACCCAGTACTTC
>-|TRBJ1-4|13|-|TRBV29-1
CSVVTATNEKLFF
TGCAGCGTTGTCACTGCAACTAATGAAAAACTGTTTTTT
>TRBD1|TRBJ1-2|16|few|TRBV5-1
CASSQGQTSSNYGYTF
TGCGCCAGCAGCCAGGGACAGACTTCATCTAACTATGGCTACACCTTC
>-|TRBJ1-5|13|once|TRBV7-8
CASSLSREQPQHF
TGTGCCAGCAGCTTAAGTAGGGAGCAGCCCCAGCATTTT
>TRBD1|TRBJ2-3|15|few|TRBV5-4
CASSPGQGITDTQYF
TGTGCCAGCAGCCCGGGACAGGGGATCACAGATACGCAGTATTTT
>TRBD1|TRBJ1-2|16|-|TRBV11-2
CASSLPERDSRKGYTF
TGTGCCAGCAGCTTACCGGAACGGGACAGCCGAAAGGGCTACACCTTC
>-|TRBJ1-1|14|-|TRBV5-1
CASSSPGRGSEAFF
TGCGCCAGCAGCTCCCCTGGCAGGGGCAGTGAAGCTTTCTTT
>-|TRBJ2-7|14|few|TRBV15
CATSRILTGYEQYF
TGTGCCACCAGCAGGATCCTAACGGGCTACGAGCAGTACTTC
>-|TRBJ1-2|15|-|TRBV5-4
CASSAGRTDDYGYTF
TGTGCCAGCAGCGCTGGGAGGACGGACGACTATGGCTACACCTTC
>-|TRBJ2-3|15|few|TRBV5-1
CASSLGRQRTDTQYF
TGCGCCAGCAGCTTGGGCCGACAGCGCACAGATACGCAGTATTTT
>-|TRBJ2-2|12|few|TRBV19
CASHLGGGELFF
TGTGCCAGTCACCTTGGAGGCGGGGAGCTGTTTTTT
>-|TRBJ2-7|17|-|TRBV27
CASSLYPGRTLSYEQYF
TGTGCCAGCAGTTTATACCCCGGACGGACACTCTCCTACGAGCAGTACTTC
>TRBD1|TRBJ1-2|15|-|TRBV7-2
CASSPLDRGNYGYTF
TGTGCCAGCAGCCCCTTGGACAGGGGTAACTATGGCTACACCTTC
>-|TRBJ1-1|14|few|TRBV5-1
CASSLTSVNTEAFF
TGCGCCAGCAGCTTGACTTCCGTGAACACTGAAGCTTTCTTT
>TRBD1|TRBJ2-4|15|-|TRBV9
CASSLRGQGQNIQYF
TGTGCCAGCAGCCTACGGGGACAGGGCCAAAACATTCAGTACTTC
>-|TRBJ2-5|12|-|TRBV14
CASSQAGVTQYF
TGTGCCAGCAGCCAAGCGGGGGTGACCCAGTACTTC
>TRBD1|TRBJ1-2|15|-|TRBV14
CASSTTGALSSGYTF
TGTGCCAGCAGTACGACAGGGGCTCTGTCGAGTGGCTACACCTTC
>TRBD2|TRBJ2-1|18|few|TRBV4-2
CASSHPGTSGRAWNEQFF
TGTGCCAGCAGCCACCCGGGGACTAGCGGGAGGGCCTGGAATGAGCAGTTCTTC
>-|TRBJ2-3|14|few|TRBV30
CAWSGLSLTDTQYF
TGTGCCTGGAGTGGACTCTCTTTGACAGATACGCAGTATTTT
>TRBD1|TRBJ2-7|16|few|TRBV28
CASSFLEGTGDFGQYF
TGTGCCAGCAGTTTTTTGGAAGGGACAGGGGATTTTGGGCAGTACTTC
>TRBD2|TRBJ2-2|15|few|TRBV25-1
CASSDWTRDTGELFF
TGTGCCAGCAGTGATTGGACTAGAGACACCGGGGAGCTGTTTTTT
>TRBD1|TRBJ1-5|15|-|TRBV27
CASSPDRVGNQPQHF
TGTGCCAGCAGTCCCGACAGGGTTGGCAATCAGCCCCAGCATTTT
>-|TRBJ2-5|14|-|TRBV2
CASSEWWGQGTQYF
TGTGCCAGCAGTGAATGGTGGGGGCAGGGGACCCAGTACTTC
>-|TRBJ2-1|15|few|TRBV7-9
CASSLQGSSYNEQFF
TGTGCCAGCAGCTTACAGGGCAGCTCCTACAATGAGCAGTTCTTC
>TRBD1|TRBJ1-3|16|few|TRBV7-2
CASSPGAGGSGNTIYF
TGTGCCAGCAGCCCGGGGGCAGGGGGCTCCGGAAACACCATATATTTT
>-|TRBJ2-7|14|-|TRBV19
CASSPQGGRNEQYF
TGTGCCAGTAGTCCCCAGGGGGGTCGGAACGAGCAGTACTTC
>-|TRBJ1-2|14|-|TRBV4-1
CASSLDRRISGYTF
TGCGCCAGCAGCCTAGACAGGCGTATTTCGGGCTACACCTTC
>TRBD2|TRBJ2-1|16|few|TRBV7-2
CASSLGGTNLYNEQFF
TGTGCCAGCAGCTTAGGCGGGACTAACTTGTACAATGAGCAGTTCTTC
>-|TRBJ1-5|14|-|TRBV19
CASSIPVSNQPQHF
TGTGCCAGTAGTATCCCGGTTAGCAATCAGCCCCAGCATTTT
>TRBD1|TRBJ1-5|16|few|TRBV6-6
CASSSLGQGPNQPQHF
TGTGCCAGCAGTTCCCTTGGACAGGGACCAAATCAGCCCCAGCATTTT
>-|TRBJ2-7|15|few|TRBV30
CAWDPGAGTPGEQYF
TGTGCCTGGGACCCAGGGGCAGGGACGCCGGGCGAGCAGTACTTC
>TRBD2|TRBJ2-7|16|-|TRBV28
CASSLDLAGDLYEQYF
TGTGCCAGCAGTCTCGACCTGGCGGGAGACCTCTACGAGCAGTACTTC
>-|TRBJ1-4|16|few|TRBV4-2
CASSQVGGMAGEKLFF
TGTGCCAGCAGCCAAGTCGGCGGGATGGCTGGTGAAAAACTGTTTTTT
>-|TRBJ1-5|13|-|TRBV4-2
CASSQDYNQPQHF
TGTGCCAGCAGCCAAGACTACAATCAGCCCCAGCATTTT
>-|TRBJ1-2|14|-|TRBV6-5
CASSYSGLKGGYTF
TGTGCCAGCAGTTACTCGGGCCTAAAGGGGGGCTACACCTTC
>TRBD1|TRBJ2-7|13|-|TRBV11-3
CASSYFRGREQYF
TGTGCCAGCAGCTATTTCAGGGGGCGAGAGCAGTACTTC
>TRBD1|TRBJ2-7|12|-|TRBV18
CASSPDRGEQYF
TGTGCCAGCTCTCCGGACAGGGGCGAGCAGTACTTC
>TRBD1|TRBJ2-7|14|few|TRBV4-3
CASSQRTGDYEQYF
TGCGCCAGCAGCCAAAGGACAGGGGACTACGAGCAGTACTTC
>-|TRBJ1-2|14|few|TRBV11-2
CASSPSSTRGGYTF
TGTGCCAGCAGCCCATCATCTACGCGCGGTGGCTACACCTTC
>TRBD1|TRBJ2-1|13|few|TRBV10-2
CASRGQGLHEQFF
TGCGCCAGCAGGGGACAGGGGTTGCATGAGCAGTTCTTC
>-|TRBJ2-3|13|-|TRBV30
CAWKRLSTDTQYF
TGTGCCTGGAAGCGGCTCAGCACAGATACGCAGTATTTT
>TRBD2|TRBJ2-3|16|few|TRBV15
CATSRDQSGRRDTQYF
TGTGCCACCAGCAGAGATCAGAGCGGGAGAAGGGATACGCAGTATTTT
>TRBD2|TRBJ2-1|15|-|TRBV2
CASSPGLAGTAEQFF
TGTGCCAGCAGCCCGGGACTAGCGGGTACGGCTGAGCAGTTCTTC
>TRBD2|TRBJ2-1|16|-|TRBV5-1
CASSLDLAGGYNEQFF
TGCGCCAGCAGCTTGGACCTAGCGGGAGGGTACAATGAGCAGTTCTTC
>-|TRBJ2-1|11|-|TRBV5-1
CASSWLNEQFF
TGCGCCAGCAGCTGGCTGAATGAGCAGTTCTTC
>TRBD1|TRBJ2-7|15|-|TRBV4-3
CASSQDVQGAYEQYF
TGCGCCAGCAGCCAAGATGTGCAGGGGGCCTACGAGCAGTACTTC
>-|TRBJ1-1|14|few|TRBV29-1
CSAYRGNVRTEAFF
TGCAGCGCATATAGGGGCAACGTGAGGACTGAAGCTTTCTTT
>-|TRBJ1-1|13|-|TRBV4-2
CASSPELNTEAFF
TGTGCCAGCAGCCCGGAGCTGAACACTGAAGCTTTCTTT
>-|TRBJ1-1|14|few|TRBV6-1
CASSEVGVNTEAFF
TGTGCCAGCAGTGAAGTTGGAGTGAACACTGAAGCTTTCTTT
>-|TRBJ2-3|15|few|TRBV7-2
CASSPQSGHTDTQYF
TGTGCCAGCAGCCCCCAAAGTGGGCACACAGATACGCAGTATTTT
>-|TRBJ2-1|13|-|TRBV5-1
CASSLNSPNEQFF
TGCGCCAGCAGCTTGAATAGTCCCAATGAGCAGTTCTTC